This T cell receptor beta chain was sequenced during a study of early T cells in non-severe SARS-CoV-2 infection. Study-level findings and limits: VDJdb-based annotation leaned toward anti-spike CD8 responses and missed private and CD4 specificities.

For this clonotype: The antigen remains unidentified.

V gave up 0 bases and J gave up 10 bases, with 16 bases separating them. The V gene's germline CDR1 is MRHNA and CDR2 SNTAGT. This CDR3 region has 15 residues. TCRdb ran MiXCR on the 5' RACE reads and lists one entry per CDR3 protein. The repertoire holds about 86,000 distinct CDR3 sequences, with around 15% as singletons. The chain has TRBV6-4 and TRBJ2-1; possible D gene TRBD2, 5 bases. The sample was whole blood. The receptor was derived from an adult who was a healthcare worker with PCR-confirmed SARS-CoV-2 infection or an uninfected control (not recorded which). The CDR3 DNA reads as TGTGCCAGCAGTGACTCGAGTGGGCAGGAGGTAGAGCAGTTCTTC. Translated: CASSDSSGQEVEQFF.